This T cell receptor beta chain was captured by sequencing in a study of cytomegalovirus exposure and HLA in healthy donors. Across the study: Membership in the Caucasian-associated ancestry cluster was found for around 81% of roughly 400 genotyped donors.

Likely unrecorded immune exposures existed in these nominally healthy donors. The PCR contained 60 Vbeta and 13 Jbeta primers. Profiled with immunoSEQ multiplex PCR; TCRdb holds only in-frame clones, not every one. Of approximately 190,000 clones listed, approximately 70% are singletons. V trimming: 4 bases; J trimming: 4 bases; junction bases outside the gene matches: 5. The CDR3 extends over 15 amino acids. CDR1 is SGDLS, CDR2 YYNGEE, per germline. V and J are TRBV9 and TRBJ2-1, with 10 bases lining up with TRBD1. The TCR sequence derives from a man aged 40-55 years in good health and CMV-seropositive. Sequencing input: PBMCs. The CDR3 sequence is CASSIGQGVYNEQFF. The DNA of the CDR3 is TGTGCCAGCAGCATCGGACAGGGGGTATACAATGAGCAGTTCTTC.